This T cell receptor beta chain came from a study of control samples from healthy donors and cancer patients. Measured with immunoSEQ multiplex PCR; TCRdb has only the in-frame clones, and not every one. The sample holds 190,000 or so clones, 85% to 95% seen once. Germline V gene lookup returns CDR1 SGDLS and CDR2 YYNGEE. The CDR3 consists of 13 residues. The V and J ends lost 3 bases and 6 bases, in that order; junction bases with no gene match: 6. The chain links TRBV9 to TRBJ2-7; 7 bases are a match to TRBD2. Source material: blood. The TCR comes from a man younger than 30 in good health. The CDR3 is CASSAASGGEQYF. CDR3 nucleotide sequence: TGTGCCAGCAGCGCCGCATCGGGAGGCGAGCAGTACTTC.